This passage covers 28 T cell receptor beta chains from one sample sequenced in a study of cytomegalovirus exposure and HLA in healthy donors. PCR employed 60 Vbeta and 13 Jbeta primers. The repertoire was sequenced with immunoSEQ multiplex PCR; TCRdb's copy has only in-frame clones and lacks some. The table has 60,000 to 75,000 clones, roughly 74% seen once; the top ten hold over 20%. Specimen: PBMCs. These receptors were obtained from a woman between 25 and 40 years old in good health and CMV-seropositive.

The chain links TRBV25-1 to TRBJ2-7, with 9 bases identical to TRBD1. Looked up from germline, CDR1 is MGHDK and CDR2 is SYGVNS. With V trimmed by 6 bases and J by 5 bases, 5 bases remained unmatched. The CDR3 spans 13 residues. The CDR3 loop reads CASRDRGGHEQYF. The CDR3, as DNA: TGTGCCAGCAGGGACAGGGGAGGGCACGAGCAGTACTTC.

The rearrangement uses TRBV4-1 and TRBJ2-2, with D perhaps matching TRBD1 (5 bases). V was shortened by 5 bases and J by 1 base, with 11 bases between the two germline ends. The V gene's germline CDR1 is MGHRA and CDR2 YSYEKL. This CDR3 is 15 amino acids long. The CDR3 loop reads CASSSHRRNTGELFF. The CDR3 bases are TGCGCCAGCAGCTCACACAGGCGGAACACCGGGGAGCTGTTTTTT.

The chain is built from TRBV6-5 and TRBJ2-1; D may be TRBD1 (5 bases). CDR1 and CDR2 from the germline V gene are MNHEY and SVGAGI. Trimming removed 5 bases from V and 8 bases from J, with 19 bases in between. This CDR3 region has 15 residues. This chain's CDR3 is CASSMGRVGGYEQFF. The CDR3 coding sequence is TGTGCCAGCAGTATGGGGCGAGTCGGCGGTTATGAGCAGTTCTTC.

This chain connects TRBV4-1 to TRBJ2-7; maybe TRBD2 (5 bases). Between the trimmed V and J ends, which lost 4 bases and 0 bases, there was a span of 16 bases. The CDR3 consists of 16 residues. Germline CDR1 is MGHRA and CDR2 is YSYEKL. The chain's CDR3 is CASSPQRAGSSYEQYF. The DNA of the CDR3 is TGCGCCAGCAGCCCCCAAAGGGCGGGTAGCTCCTACGAGCAGTACTTC.

The rearrangement links TRBV7-9 to TRBJ1-5; D may be TRBD1 (6 bases). The CDR3 has 13 residues. Trimming took 3 bases from V and 4 from J, leaving 7 bases between them. Germline CDR1 is SEHNR and CDR2 is FQNEAQ (reference sequence). Here the CDR3 reads CASSFRGNQPQHF. The DNA of the CDR3 is TGTGCCAGCAGCTTCAGGGGTAATCAGCCCCAGCATTTT. Looking up the rest from reference TRBV7-9 and TRBJ1-5 gives the full variable domain: DTGVSQNPRHKITKRGQNVTFRCDPISEHNRLYWYRQTLGQGPEFLTYFQNEAQLEKSRLLSDRFSAERPKGSFSTLEIQRTEQGDSAMYLCASSFRGNQPQHFGDGTRLSIL.

The chain is built from TRBV28 and TRBJ2-5; D unresolved. The CDR3 runs to 11 residues. The V end lost 3 bases, the J end lost 4 bases, and 3 bases lay between the germline ends. The V gene's germline CDR1 is MDHEN and CDR2 SYDVKM. The DNA for the CDR3 is TGTGCCAGCAGTTTCGGAGAGACCCAGTACTTC. It is translated as CASSFGETQYF.

V and J are TRBV9 and TRBJ2-2; D uncertain. Germline CDR1 SGDLS, CDR2 YYNGEE. V gave up 3 bases and J gave up 2 bases, with 5 bases separating them. The CDR3 is 13 amino acids. The CDR3 DNA reads as TGTGCCAGCAGCGCCCTTAACACCGGGGAGCTGTTTTTT. It codes for CASSALNTGELFF.

The chain joins TRBV2 to TRBJ1-5; 9 bases fit TRBD1. The CDR3 has 16 residues. CDR1 SNHLY and CDR2 FYNNEI come from the germline V gene. Trimming cost V 3 bases and J 5 bases; bases outside gene matches: 8. The CDR3 DNA reads as TGTGCCAGCAGTGAGTACTGGGGACAGGGCGATCAGCCCCAGCATTTT. Translated: CASSEYWGQGDQPQHF.

The J gene is TRBJ2-1, the V gene TRBV6-7; D remains ambiguous. TRBV6-7 is an ORF, and what it does is uncertain. Trimming stripped 7 bases from V and 5 bases from J, with 21 bases between. CDR3 length equals 16 residues. For the CDR3, the DNA is TGTGCCAGCACCCCTGATGACTCGAACCTAAACAATGAGCAGTTCTTC. Its translation is CASTPDDSNLNNEQFF.

This clone was seen only once. The chain is built from TRBV10-3 and TRBJ2-6, with TRBD1 identical over 8 bases. The J segment lost 1 base and the V segment lost 10 bases, leaving 6 bases of the junction unmatched. The CDR3 spans 15 residues. Germline CDR1 ENHRY, CDR2 SYGVKD. In DNA form, the CDR3 reads TGTGCCACCGGACAGGGTCATTCTGGGGCCAACGTCCTGACTTTC. Protein sequence: CATGQGHSGANVLTF.

This rearrangement joins TRBV6-6 to TRBJ2-7, with 9 bases identical to TRBD2. V gave up 2 bases and J gave up 6 bases; unmatched junction bases: 5. In germline, CDR1 is MNHNY, CDR2 SVGAGI (reference sequence). The CDR3 runs 14 residues. CDR3 sequence reads: CASSYGSGSAEQYF. CDR3 nucleotides: TGTGCCAGCAGTTACGGTAGCGGGAGCGCCGAGCAGTACTTC.

The CDR3 region is CASSKDYLYGYTF. For the CDR3, the DNA is TGTGCCAGCAGTAAGGACTACCTCTATGGCTACACCTTC. The chain uses TRBV25-1 and TRBJ1-2; D gene unclear. CDR1 is MGHDK, CDR2 SYGVNS, per germline. The V end lost 5 bases, the J end lost 4 bases, and 11 bases lay between the germline ends. This CDR3 region has 13 residues.

The chain links TRBV30 to TRBJ2-7, with 10 bases matching TRBD1. Germline V gene sequence: CDR1 GTSNPN, CDR2 SVGIG (reference sequence). This CDR3 contains 14 residues. V trimming: 3 bases; J trimming: 3 bases; junction bases outside the gene matches: 5. The CDR3: CAWSRDRGFYEQYF. Here the CDR3 DNA reads TGTGCCTGGAGCCGGGACAGGGGATTCTACGAGCAGTACTTC.

The gene calls are TRBV5-1 and TRBJ2-7; 13 bases agree with TRBD2. There are 18 residues in the CDR3. Looked up from germline, CDR1 is SGHRS and CDR2 is YFSETQ. J lost 5 bases, V lost 4 bases, and 15 bases had no gene match. The CDR3 protein is CASSPGQGRTSGRDEQYF. For the CDR3, the DNA is TGCGCCAGCAGCCCGGGACAGGGAAGGACTAGCGGGAGAGACGAGCAGTACTTC. The full variable domain, its missing parts supplied by reference TRBV5-1 and TRBJ2-7, is KAGVTQTPRYLIKTRGQQVTLSCSPISGHRSVSWYQQTPGQGLQFLFEYFSETQRNKGNFPGRFSGRQFSNSRSEMNVSTLELGDSALYLCASSPGQGRTSGRDEQYFGPGTRLTVT.

The V and J genes are TRBV6-5 and TRBJ1-5, with a weak D call TRBD1 (6 bases). In germline, CDR1 is MNHEY, CDR2 SVGAGI. The CDR3 runs 14 residues. Trimming pared 2 bases from V and 4 bases from J, leaving 9 bases between. CDR3 nucleotides: TGTGCCAGCAGTTACAAGGACAGTAATCAGCCCCAGCATTTT. Its protein product is CASSYKDSNQPQHF.

The chain recombines TRBV6-5 with TRBJ1-2, with TRBD1 matching 7 bases. The V and J ends lost 2 bases and 4 bases, in that order; junction bases with no gene match: 10. This CDR3 spans 16 amino acids. The germline V gene has CDR1 MNHEY and CDR2 SVGAGI. CDR3 loop: CASSYNARGVGYGYTF. The CDR3 coding sequence is TGTGCCAGCAGTTACAACGCCAGGGGGGTTGGCTATGGCTACACCTTC.

The chain carries TRBV2 and TRBJ1-2; TRBD1 matches 7 bases. Germline V gene sequence: CDR1 SNHLY, CDR2 FYNNEI. This CDR3 has 13 amino acids. V was clipped by 7 bases and J by 1 base; unmatched bases: 3. This CDR3 is CASTDRLNYGYTF. The CDR3, as DNA: TGTGCCAGCACGGACAGGCTTAACTATGGCTACACCTTC.

The CDR3 coding sequence is TGCAGCGTCCGAATGCCAAGAGGTGGTACAGATACGCAGTATTTT. Its translation: CSVRMPRGGTDTQYF. V usage is TRBV29-1 and J usage is TRBJ2-3; D not certain. Trimming removed 6 bases at V and 3 bases at J, with 19 bases between. CDR1 and CDR2 (germline): SQVTM, ANQGSEA. The CDR3 runs 15 residues.

The chain recombines TRBV28 with TRBJ1-1; no reliable D call. The germline CDR1 and CDR2 sequences are MDHEN and SYDVKM. This CDR3 has 12 amino acids. V gave up 2 bases and J gave up 4 bases, with 5 bases separating them. CDR3 DNA sequence: TGTGCCAGCAGTTTACGAGGCACTGAAGCTTTCTTT. Protein sequence: CASSLRGTEAFF. Looking up the rest from reference TRBV28 and TRBJ1-1 gives the full variable domain: DVKVTQSSRYLVKRTGEKVFLECVQDMDHENMFWYRQDPGLGLRLIYFSYDVKMKEKGDIPEGYSVSREKKERFSLILESASTNQTSMYLCASSLRGTEAFFGQGTRLTVV.

The chain couples TRBV6-5 to TRBJ2-3, with 11 bases aligning to TRBD2. Germline trimming cut 4 bases from V and 3 bases from J; bases unmatched to any gene: 0. Germline CDR1 reads MNHEY; CDR2 reads SVGAGI. This CDR3 region has 14 residues. CDR3 nucleotide sequence: TGTGCCAGCAGTTGGACTAGCGGGACAGATACGCAGTATTTT. It codes for CASSWTSGTDTQYF.

V is TRBV5-1 and J is TRBJ1-1; 8 bases agree with TRBD1. With V trimmed by 7 bases and J by 4 bases, 12 bases remained unmatched. This CDR3 spans 15 amino acids. The germline V gene encodes CDR1 SGHRS and CDR2 YFSETQ. The CDR3 protein is CASAGTGVLGTEAFF. DNA of the CDR3: TGCGCCAGCGCCGGGACAGGAGTTTTGGGCACTGAAGCTTTCTTT.

The V gene is TRBV4-1, the J gene TRBJ2-1, with TRBD2 matching 12 bases. The CDR3 loop spans 16 amino acids. After removal of 3 bases from V and 6 bases from J, the junction contained 6 bases not matched to a gene. Germline assignment: CDR1 MGHRA and CDR2 YSYEKL. DNA for the CDR3: TGCGCCAGCAGCCAGCCGACTAGCGGGAGAACCAATGAGCAGTTCTTC. Translation gives CASSQPTSGRTNEQFF.

This chain uses TRBV11-2 with TRBJ1-3, with no clear D. Trimming cost V 5 bases and J 0 bases, with 8 bases left between them. The CDR3 extends over 14 amino acids. Germline V gene data show CDR1 as SGHAT and CDR2 as FQNNGV. The CDR3 DNA reads as TGTGCCAGCAGCATTGGGAGCTCTGGAAACACCATATATTTT. It specifies CASSIGSSGNTIYF.

This chain uses TRBV29-1 with TRBJ1-1; unclear D gene. From germline, CDR1 is SQVTM and CDR2 ANQGSEA. The CDR3 covers 13 residues. The ends were cut back, 5 bases at V and 4 bases at J, with 14 bases in the middle. In DNA, the CDR3 is TGCAGCGTTCGGGTCGGGGTAGGCACTGAAGCTTTCTTT. It is translated as CSVRVGVGTEAFF.

The chain has TRBV30 and TRBJ1-5; tentatively, D is TRBD1 (5 bases). With 2 bases removed from V and 3 bases from J, the gap between germline ends came to 11 bases. The CDR3 is 14 amino acids. CDR1 and CDR2 from the germline V gene are GTSNPN and SVGIG (reference sequence). The CDR3 bases are TGTGCCTGGAGTATATCAGGGAACAATCAGCCCCAGCATTTT. Translating it yields CAWSISGNNQPQHF.

V usage is TRBV13 and J usage is TRBJ2-6; no clear D. CDR1 and CDR2 from the germline V gene are PRHDT and FYEKMQ (reference sequence). V dropped 3 bases and J dropped 1 base, with 10 bases sitting between them. This CDR3 is 16 amino acids long. The CDR3 here is CASSLSSGSGANVLTF. The CDR3 region has the DNA TGTGCCAGCAGCTTGTCTAGTGGGTCTGGGGCCAACGTCCTGACTTTC.

This sequence joins TRBV30 and TRBJ2-2; 15 bases line up with TRBD2. There are 16 residues in the CDR3. Germline V gene sequence: CDR1 GTSNPN, CDR2 SVGIG (reference sequence). V shed 8 bases and J 7 bases; nucleotides not matched to a gene: 11. CDR3 in amino acids: CAGWTSGRARGGELFF. The CDR3 DNA follows: TGTGCCGGCTGGACTAGCGGGAGGGCCCGTGGCGGGGAGCTGTTTTTT.

This clone was counted a few times. The rearrangement uses TRBV7-9 and TRBJ1-4, with 9 bases lining up with TRBD1. Germline V CDR1 and CDR2: SEHNR, FQNEAQ (reference sequence). Losses at the gene ends were 6 bases for V and 1 base for J; bases not matched to a gene: 9. The CDR3 runs to 17 residues. Here the CDR3 DNA reads TGTGCCAGCAGGCCCGGGACAGGGACGTTAACTAATGAAAAACTGTTTTTT. Translation gives CASRPGTGTLTNEKLFF. The whole variable domain, remainder taken from reference TRBV7-9 and TRBJ1-4, is DTGVSQNPRHKITKRGQNVTFRCDPISEHNRLYWYRQTLGQGPEFLTYFQNEAQLEKSRLLSDRFSAERPKGSFSTLEIQRTEQGDSAMYLCASRPGTGTLTNEKLFFGSGTQLSVL.